A selection of T cell receptor beta chains follows, all from one sample in a study of response to subunit inactivated influenza vaccine. TCRdb re-called the RT-PCR reads through MiXCR, storing one row per CDR3 protein. The table shows around 470,000 distinct CDR3 sequences, with 6.5% to 8% occurring only once. Sequences were derived from PBMCs from blood, sampled about 24 months after vaccination. These receptor sequences come from a man aged 50 to 75 who received an inactivated influenza vaccine. The CDR3 runs from the conserved cysteine through the conserved F or W. Fields, in order: clone size, V gene, J gene, D gene, CDR3 DNA, CDR3 protein. The D gene is left open where the match is weak. Rows may omit the clone size; those that give it use once, few, many or a size class.

abundance: many; v_gene: TRBV12-3/TRBV12-4; j_gene: TRBJ2-2; d_gene: TRBD2; CDR3nt: TGTGCCAGCAGTTTATCGGGGGGGAACACCGGGGAGCTGTTTTTT; CDR3aa: CASSLSGGNTGELFF
abundance: few; v_gene: TRBV10-3; j_gene: TRBJ2-7; d_gene: NA; CDR3nt: TGTGCCACCTACGACACGACGAGGGGCGAGCAGTACTTC; CDR3aa: CATYDTTRGEQYF
abundance: NA; v_gene: TRBV20-1; j_gene: TRBJ1-5; d_gene: NA; CDR3nt: TGCAGTGCCGTGGACCCCAGGGGAAATCAGCCCCAGCATTTT; CDR3aa: CSAVDPRGNQPQHF
abundance: many; v_gene: TRBV24-1; j_gene: TRBJ2-2; d_gene: NA; CDR3nt: TGTGCCACCAGTGATTTGGTCTCCGGGGAGCTGTTTTTT; CDR3aa: CATSDLVSGELFF
abundance: many; v_gene: TRBV10-3; j_gene: TRBJ2-5; d_gene: TRBD2; CDR3nt: TGTGCCATCAGTGAAATAGCGGGGGAAGAGACCCAGTACTTC; CDR3aa: CAISEIAGEETQYF
abundance: NA; v_gene: TRBV13; j_gene: TRBJ1-2; d_gene: TRBD1; CDR3nt: TGTGCCAGCAGCGAACGGACAGGGGAGGGAGGCTACACCTTC; CDR3aa: CASSERTGEGGYTF
abundance: NA; v_gene: TRBV12-5; j_gene: TRBJ2-3; d_gene: TRBD2; CDR3nt: TGTGCTAGTGGTTTGTCGTTTGGGACTAGTACGGATACGCAGTATTTT; CDR3aa: CASGLSFGTSTDTQYF
abundance: few; v_gene: TRBV4-1; j_gene: TRBJ1-4; d_gene: TRBD1; CDR3nt: TGCGCCAGCAGCCCGACAGGGAGGAAAGAAAAACTGTTTTTT; CDR3aa: CASSPTGRKEKLFF
abundance: many; v_gene: TRBV7-2; j_gene: TRBJ2-1; d_gene: NA; CDR3nt: TGTGCCAGCAGCTTAGACGGGGACAATGAGCAGTTCTTC; CDR3aa: CASSLDGDNEQFF
abundance: few; v_gene: TRBV6-2/TRBV6-3; j_gene: TRBJ2-1; d_gene: NA; CDR3nt: TGTGCCAGCAGAATAGTTTCTGGGCGGGAAGGCAATGAGCAGTTCTTC; CDR3aa: CASRIVSGREGNEQFF
abundance: once; v_gene: TRBV6-2/TRBV6-3; j_gene: TRBJ2-5; d_gene: TRBD1; CDR3nt: TGTGCCAGCAGTCCCCACGGGACAGGGATCGAGACCCAGTACTTC; CDR3aa: CASSPHGTGIETQYF
abundance: NA; v_gene: TRBV5-5; j_gene: TRBJ2-1; d_gene: TRBD2; CDR3nt: TGTGCCAGCACCACGGGGACTAGCCCCTACAATGAGCAGTTCTTC; CDR3aa: CASTTGTSPYNEQFF
abundance: NA; v_gene: TRBV20-1; j_gene: TRBJ1-5; d_gene: NA; CDR3nt: TGCAGTGCTAGAGACAGGGACCTCAAAGATCAGCCCCAGCATTTT; CDR3aa: CSARDRDLKDQPQHF
abundance: many; v_gene: TRBV20-1; j_gene: TRBJ1-3; d_gene: NA; CDR3nt: TGCAGTGCTAGTTCTAATGCGGGGGTTCGAGGAAACACCATATATTTT; CDR3aa: CSASSNAGVRGNTIYF
abundance: many; v_gene: TRBV28; j_gene: TRBJ2-1; d_gene: TRBD1; CDR3nt: TGTGCCAGCAGTTTGCCGGGACAGGGTGTCAATGAGCAGTTCTTC; CDR3aa: CASSLPGQGVNEQFF